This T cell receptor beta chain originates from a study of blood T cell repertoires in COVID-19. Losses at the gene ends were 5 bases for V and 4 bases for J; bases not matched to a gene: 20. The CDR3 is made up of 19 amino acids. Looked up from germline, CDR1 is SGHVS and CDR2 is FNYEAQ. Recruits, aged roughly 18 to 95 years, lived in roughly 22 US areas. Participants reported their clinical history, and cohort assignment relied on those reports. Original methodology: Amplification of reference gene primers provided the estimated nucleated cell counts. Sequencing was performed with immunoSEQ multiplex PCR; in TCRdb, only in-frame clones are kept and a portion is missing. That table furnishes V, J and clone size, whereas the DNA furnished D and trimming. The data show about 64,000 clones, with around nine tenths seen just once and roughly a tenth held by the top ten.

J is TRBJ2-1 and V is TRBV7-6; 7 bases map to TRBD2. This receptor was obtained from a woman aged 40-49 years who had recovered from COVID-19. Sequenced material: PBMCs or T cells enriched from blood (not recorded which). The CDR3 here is CASSPSGTTSPAGYNEQFF. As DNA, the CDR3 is TGTGCCAGCAGCCCAAGCGGGACTACCAGTCCCGCGGGGTACAATGAGCAGTTCTTC. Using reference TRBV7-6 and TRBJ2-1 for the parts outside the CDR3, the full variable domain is GAGVSQSPRYKVTKRGQDVALRCDPISGHVSLYWYRQALGQGPEFLTYFNYEAQQDKSGLPNDRFSAERPEGSISTLTIQRTEQRDSAMYRCASSPSGTTSPAGYNEQFFGPGTRLTVL.